This T cell receptor (beta chain) was recovered during a study of PD-1 blockade in classical Hodgkin lymphoma. Method: immunoSEQ multiplex PCR; TCRdb's copy keeps in-frame clones and lacks some. This repertoire shows roughly 16,000 clones, approximately 92% found once; its top ten account for roughly 0.51%. CDR3 length: 14 amino acids. Germline-derived CDR1 and CDR2 are SGHRS and YFSETQ. V lost 4 bases, J lost 8 bases, and 18 bases lay in between. Study results and limitations: Compared with healthy donors, newly diagnosed patients reportedly showed lower baseline TCR diversity. The drivers behind the repertoire differences, possibly disease activity or prior therapy, remain undefined.

The time point: newly diagnosed, previously untreated cHL patient sample. Thawed PBMCs underwent magnetic negative selection to yield purified CD4+ T cells. Untreated, newly diagnosed classical Hodgkin lymphoma PBMCs were comparators. This clone was seen more than once but under ten times. The target antigen is unknown. Sequencing was done on a sample of CD4+ T cells from blood. V is TRBV5-1 and J is TRBJ1-2; D possibly corresponds to TRBD1 (5 bases). The receptor comes from a human donor with classical Hodgkin lymphoma. DNA of the CDR3: TGCGCCAGCAGCCCCGGGGCAGGGATGGACGGCTACACCTTC. Translating gives CASSPGAGMDGYTF.